This entry lists 18 T cell receptor beta chains sequenced from one sample in a study of CD8 T cells in Susac syndrome. Reverse transcription used about 0.5 to 1 ug RNA and random hexamers. One entry per CDR3 protein, called by TCRdb with MiXCR from the immunoSEQ multiplex PCR reads. The sample includes approximately 120,000 distinct CDR3 sequences, 90% to 96% of them seen just once. The material sequenced was CD4+ T cells from PBMCs. All receptors come from a human donor in good health.

This sequence joins TRBV7-2 and TRBJ2-5; D unresolved. The CDR3 covers 13 residues. Between the trimmed V and J ends, which lost 2 bases and 3 bases, there was a span of 7 bases. Per the germline V gene, CDR1 is SGHTA and CDR2 is FQGNSA. CDR3 DNA sequence: TGTGCCAGCAGCTTAAACAGAGAAGAGACCCAGTACTTC. It is translated as CASSLNREETQYF.

J is TRBJ2-5 and V is TRBV28; no firm D call. Germline V gene data show CDR1 as MDHEN and CDR2 as SYDVKM. The CDR3 consists of 12 residues. V lost 2 bases, J lost 3 bases, and 4 bases lay in between. The CDR3 DNA reads as TGTGCCAGCAGTTTACAGAAAGAGACCCAGTACTTC. Translating gives CASSLQKETQYF.

The chain is built from TRBV18 and TRBJ1-1, with D perhaps TRBD1 (6 bases). Germline V CDR1 and CDR2: KGHSH, LQKENI. Trimming removed 6 bases at V and 3 bases at J, with 11 bases between. The CDR3 length is 13 residues. The CDR3 coding sequence is TGTGCCAGCTCGAAACAGGGAGACACTGAAGCTTTCTTT. This translates into CASSKQGDTEAFF.

The V call is TRBV29-1, the J call TRBJ1-1, with a tentative D call TRBD1 (5 bases). Germline assignment: CDR1 SQVTM and CDR2 ANQGSEA. With 7 bases removed from V and 5 bases from J, the gap between germline ends came to 14 bases. The CDR3 sequence is 12 residues long. The CDR3 DNA sequence: TGCAGCGGGGGTCCCGGGGGGACTGAAGCTTTCTTT. Translation: CSGGPGGTEAFF.

V is TRBV3-1 and J is TRBJ1-4, with unresolved D. From germline, CDR1 is LGHDT and CDR2 YNNKEL (reference sequence). V lost 1 base, J lost 2 bases, and 8 bases lay in between. The length of the CDR3 is 15 residues. The CDR3 region is CASSQVSWTNEKLFF. The CDR3 DNA reads as TGTGCCAGCAGCCAAGTGAGTTGGACTAATGAAAAACTGTTTTTT.

This sequence joins TRBV4-2 and TRBJ2-7, with a possible D match to TRBD1 (5 bases). With 0 bases removed from V and 12 bases from J, the gap between germline ends came to 15 bases. This CDR3 contains 13 residues. The germline CDR1 and CDR2 sequences are LGHNA and YNFKEQ. The CDR3 loop is CASSQDEGANRYF. For the CDR3, the DNA is TGTGCCAGCAGCCAAGATGAAGGGGCTAATAGGTACTTC.

The CDR3 DNA sequence: TGCAGCGTTGTCAGACAGGGCACTGAAGCTTTCTTT. This encodes CSVVRQGTEAFF. The chain is built from TRBV29-1 and TRBJ1-1, with 7 bases identical to TRBD1. J gave up 4 bases and V 4 bases, and 3 bases lay outside the gene matches. The germline V gene has CDR1 SQVTM and CDR2 ANQGSEA. The CDR3 spans 12 residues. Full variable domain (remainder filled in from reference TRBV29-1 and TRBJ1-1): SAVISQKPSRDICQRGTSLTIQCQVDSQVTMMFWYRQQPGQSLTLIATANQGSEATYESGFVIDKFPISRPNLTFSTLTVSNMSPEDSSIYLCSVVRQGTEAFFGQGTRLTVV.

The chain couples TRBV6-6 to TRBJ1-1; D gene unclear. The CDR3 is made up of 12 amino acids. Per germline, CDR1 MNHNY and CDR2 SVGAGI (reference sequence). V shed 6 bases and J shed 5 bases, with 10 bases lying between them. The CDR3 DNA sequence: TGTGCCAGCAGCGAGGGCAGGACTGAAGCTTTCTTT. Amino acid sequence: CASSEGRTEAFF.

The genes are TRBV6-5 and TRBJ1-1; D is undetermined. The CDR3 is made up of 16 amino acids. Trimming stripped 2 bases from V and 6 bases from J, with 19 bases between. CDR1 and CDR2 (germline): MNHEY, SVGAGI. In DNA, the CDR3 is TGTGCCAGCAGTTACCAGGTCCGGGGTCTCCTCCCTGAAGCTTTCTTT. As protein: CASSYQVRGLLPEAFF.

The chain employs TRBV12-3 or TRBV12-4 and TRBJ2-7; possible D gene TRBD2, 6 bases. The length of the CDR3 is 14 residues. Deletions cut 5 bases from V and 7 bases from J, with 18 bases between. CDR3 sequence (DNA): TGTGCCAGCAGTCCCCATAGCGGTACCTTAGAGCAGTACTTC. As protein: CASSPHSGTLEQYF.

The CDR3 DNA reads TGTGCCACCAGCAGAGATCGCGGGACAGGACAAGAGACCCAGTACTTC. Translation gives CATSRDRGTGQETQYF. J is TRBJ2-5 and V is TRBV15, with TRBD1 matching 8 bases. The V segment lost 0 bases and the J segment 2 bases; nucleotides outside the gene matches: 5. Germline V lookup: CDR1 LNHNV, CDR2 YYDKDF (reference sequence). The CDR3 length is 16 residues.

V is TRBV27 and J is TRBJ1-2, with a weak D call TRBD1 (6 bases). This CDR3 has 12 residues. In germline, CDR1 is MNHEY, CDR2 SMNVEV (reference sequence). V was pared by 6 bases and J by 7 bases, with 12 bases between. The CDR3 DNA reads as TGTGCCAGCAGCACCCAGGGGAGTGGCTACACCTTC. Protein sequence: CASSTQGSGYTF.

The rearrangement uses TRBV20-1 and TRBJ2-5; 10 bases line up with TRBD2. The CDR3 has 16 residues. Germline V gives CDR1 DFQATT, CDR2 SNEGSKA (reference sequence). The V gene end was trimmed by 3 bases and the J gene end by 2 bases; junction bases not matched to a gene: 9. The CDR3 nucleotides read TGCAGTGCTAGTAAGGTGCCTAGCGGGGGACAAGAGACCCAGTACTTC. Amino acids: CSASKVPSGGQETQYF.

V is TRBV19 and J is TRBJ1-5, with D perhaps matching TRBD1 (5 bases). This CDR3 region has 15 residues. V dropped 1 base and J dropped 6 bases, with 13 bases sitting between them. Germline CDR1 is LNHDA and CDR2 is SQIVND (reference sequence). The CDR3: CASSIGDFVGQPQHF. The DNA of the CDR3 is TGTGCCAGTAGTATAGGGGACTTCGTTGGTCAGCCCCAGCATTTT.

The gene calls are TRBV29-1 and TRBJ2-3, with 8 nucleotides matching TRBD1. After removal of 5 bases from V and 2 bases from J, the junction contained 3 bases not matched to a gene. Germline V gene sequence: CDR1 SQVTM, CDR2 ANQGSEA. CDR3 length: 13 amino acids. The CDR3 region is CSVRGQATDTQYF. DNA of the CDR3: TGCAGCGTTAGGGGACAGGCCACAGATACGCAGTATTTT.

This clonotype was seen only once. The V and J genes are TRBV25-1 and TRBJ2-3; 7 bases align to TRBD1. The germline CDR1 and CDR2 sequences are MGHDK and SYGVNS. The CDR3 is made up of 14 amino acids. The junction had 4 bases not matched to a gene; V was cut back by 5 bases and J by 2 bases. The CDR3 region is CASSRTGPTDTQYF. CDR3 coding DNA: TGTGCCAGCAGTCGGACAGGCCCCACAGATACGCAGTATTTT.

The chain uses TRBV4-1 and TRBJ2-2; 10 nucleotides match TRBD2. The germline gives CDR1 MGHRA, CDR2 YSYEKL. J gave up 6 bases and V 2 bases, and 6 bases lay outside the gene matches. The CDR3 runs to 16 residues. CDR3 in amino acids: CASSQPGLASSGELFF. The CDR3 nucleotides are TGCGCCAGCAGCCAACCGGGACTAGCGAGTTCCGGGGAGCTGTTTTTT.

This clonotype has just a few counts. V usage is TRBV13 and J usage is TRBJ1-1; D is possibly TRBD1 (5 bases). The CDR3 spans 17 residues. V was cut by 4 bases and J by 0 bases, with 18 bases left in between. Germline V gives CDR1 PRHDT, CDR2 FYEKMQ (reference sequence). Here the CDR3 reads CASSSRDRGLMNTEAFF. CDR3 nucleotides: TGTGCCAGCAGCTCAAGGGACCGCGGACTTATGAACACTGAAGCTTTCTTT.